This is a list of T cell receptor beta chains from one sample in a study of blood T cell repertoires in COVID-19. Data came from immunoSEQ multiplex PCR; TCRdb stores just in-frame clones and leaves some out. The sample shows some 170,000 clones, about 90% of them seen only once. What was sequenced was PBMCs or T cells enriched from blood (not recorded which). The receptors shown here come from a human donor with acute COVID-19. The donor label of this sample is uncertain. Both conserved end residues are part of each CDR3. D genes are given only for firm matches. Clone size is shown for a subset of rows, as once, few, many or a class of expanded clone.

clone_size j_call d_call v_call cdr3_length cdr3_aa cdr3_nt
- TRBJ1-1 - TRBV5-1 12 CASSGQYTEAFF TGCGCCAGCAGCGGCCAGTACACTGAAGCTTTCTTT
- TRBJ1-1 TRBD1 TRBV13 22 CASSFIPGQGAVDPRPNTEAFF TGTGCCAGCAGTTTTATACCGGGACAGGGGGCTGTGGACCCCAGGCCGAACACTGAAGCTTTCTTT
- TRBJ1-4 - TRBV6-5 15 CASSPAGATNEKLFF TGTGCCAGCAGCCCCGCAGGTGCAACTAATGAAAAACTGTTTTTT
- TRBJ1-5 - TRBV9 15 CASSVGSSINQPQHF TGTGCCAGCAGCGTAGGTTCGTCTATCAATCAGCCCCAGCATTTT
- TRBJ1-2 - TRBV19 12 CASSGGIEGYTF TGTGCCAGTAGCGGAGGGATCGAGGGCTACACCTTC
- TRBJ2-7 TRBD1 TRBV19 13 CASSRWTGYEQYF TGTGCCAGTAGTAGATGGACAGGCTACGAGCAGTACTTC
once TRBJ1-2 TRBD1 TRBV5-6 13 CASSSRTGFGYTF TGTGCCAGCAGCTCTCGGACAGGTTTTGGCTACACCTTC
- TRBJ1-1 TRBD1 TRBV7-9 14 CASSLAGQGFQAFF TGTGCCAGCAGCTTAGCGGGACAGGGATTCCAAGCTTTCTTT
- TRBJ2-2 TRBD1 TRBV2 16 CASSVGQGVGTGELFF TGTGCCAGCAGTGTGGGGCAGGGGGTCGGTACCGGGGAGCTGTTTTTT
- TRBJ1-2 TRBD1 TRBV27 13 CASSPTGDYGYTF TGTGCCAGCAGTCCAACAGGGGACTATGGCTACACCTTC
- TRBJ1-3 TRBD1 TRBV4-2 16 CASSQQQGSSGNTIYF TGTGCCAGCAGCCAGCAACAGGGGTCCTCTGGAAACACCATATATTTT
- TRBJ2-3 TRBD1 TRBV27 13 CASGTGDADTQYF TGTGCCAGCGGGACAGGGGATGCAGATACGCAGTATTTT
- TRBJ1-4 - TRBV6-5 14 CASSPGNSGEKLFF TGTGCCAGCAGTCCCGGGAATTCAGGTGAAAAACTGTTTTTT
- TRBJ1-4 - TRBV7-2 14 CASSLEGGSEKLFF TGTGCCAGCAGCTTAGAGGGGGGGTCAGAAAAACTGTTTTTT
- TRBJ2-7 - TRBV4-3 15 CASSQDRGGTYEQYF TGCGCCAGCAGCCAAGATCGAGGAGGAACCTACGAGCAGTACTTC
- TRBJ2-1 TRBD2 TRBV9 14 CASSPRLAKNEQFF TGTGCCAGCAGCCCCCGACTAGCTAAGAATGAGCAGTTCTTC
- TRBJ2-1 TRBD2 TRBV9 17 CASSVDPPAGVYNEQFF TGTGCCAGCAGCGTAGACCCCCCAGCGGGAGTTTACAATGAGCAGTTCTTC
- TRBJ2-7 - TRBV30 13 CAGRAGGSDWTHF TGTGCCGGGAGGGCAGGGGGTAGTGATTGGACTCACTTC
- TRBJ2-1 - TRBV5-6 15 CASSLGAGPGNEQFF TGTGCCAGCAGCTTGGGGGCGGGGCCAGGGAATGAGCAGTTCTTC
- TRBJ2-7 TRBD2 TRBV2 16 CASSLAGGLPSYEQYF TGTGCCAGCAGCCTAGCGGGGGGTCTTCCTTCCTACGAGCAGTACTTC
once TRBJ2-5 - TRBV6-4 16 CASSPATGGGRETQYF TGTGCCAGCAGTCCCGCAACAGGGGGGGGCCGGGAGACCCAGTACTTC
- TRBJ2-7 TRBD2 TRBV6-6 15 CASSLSGDTSYEQYF TGTGCCAGCAGCCTTAGCGGGGACACCTCCTACGAGCAGTACTTC
- TRBJ2-3 - TRBV5-1 12 CASSDGTDTQYF TGCGCCAGCAGCGACGGGACAGATACGCAGTATTTT
- TRBJ2-1 TRBD1 TRBV2 14 CASRAGQGYNEQFF TGTGCCAGCAGGGCGGGACAGGGATACAATGAGCAGTTCTTC
- TRBJ1-1 TRBD1 TRBV19 16 CASRDRDDYMNTEAFF TGTGCCAGCCGGGACAGGGACGACTACATGAACACTGAAGCTTTCTTT
- TRBJ2-7 - TRBV5-5 15 CASSITPGHTYEQYF TGTGCCAGCAGCATTACCCCGGGACATACTTACGAGCAGTACTTC
- TRBJ1-1 - TRBV3-1/TRBV3-2 13 CASSQEWAAEAFF TGTGCCAGCAGCCAAGAGTGGGCAGCTGAAGCTTTCTTT
- TRBJ1-6 TRBD1 TRBV5-4 16 CASSQGATGADSPLHF TGTGCCAGCAGCCAAGGAGCCACAGGGGCGGATTCACCCCTCCACTTT
- TRBJ2-3 - TRBV4-3 15 CASSQDPTTGDTQYF TGCGCCAGCAGCCAAGATCCAACGACGGGAGATACGCAGTATTTT
- TRBJ2-7 TRBD1 TRBV4-3 15 CASSQETGGGHEQYF TGCGCCAGCAGCCAAGAGACAGGGGGAGGCCACGAGCAGTACTTC
once TRBJ2-3 TRBD2 TRBV14 14 CASSRAGGADTQYF TGTGCCAGCAGCCGCGCGGGGGGCGCAGATACGCAGTATTTT
- TRBJ1-2 - TRBV13 14 CASSTRQKSYGYTF TGTGCCAGCAGCACCCGACAGAAAAGCTATGGCTACACCTTC
- TRBJ1-2 TRBD1 TRBV29-1 13 CSVDTGVIYGYTF TGCAGCGTTGATACAGGGGTTATCTATGGCTACACCTTC
- TRBJ1-4 TRBD1 TRBV23-1 15 CASSSLRGTNEKLFF TGCGCCAGCAGTTCTCTCAGGGGGACTAATGAAAAACTGTTTTTT
- TRBJ2-7 TRBD1 TRBV7-2 15 CASSLTSTGFYEQYF TGTGCCAGCAGCCTCACCTCGACAGGGTTCTACGAGCAGTACTTC
- TRBJ2-7 - TRBV21-1 14 CASSKSDTLYEQYF TGTGCCAGCAGCAAATCTGACACCCTCTACGAGCAGTACTTC
- TRBJ1-6 - TRBV9 15 CASSVGRGGLSPLHF TGTGCCAGCAGCGTGGGCCGAGGGGGTCTCTCACCCCTCCACTTT
- TRBJ1-5 - TRBV29-1 13 CSVEGTDNQPQHF TGCAGCGTTGAAGGCACAGATAATCAGCCCCAGCATTTT
- TRBJ1-6 - TRBV27 15 CASSLGGAYNSPLHF TGTGCCAGCAGTTTAGGTGGAGCTTATAATTCACCCCTCCACTTT
- TRBJ2-1 - TRBV27 12 CASSHRGNEQFF TGTGCCAGCAGTCACCGGGGCAATGAGCAGTTCTTC
- TRBJ1-2 TRBD1 TRBV12-5 18 CASGLGRQGTKRNYGYTF TGTGCTAGTGGTTTGGGTCGACAGGGGACAAAGAGAAACTATGGCTACACCTTC
- TRBJ1-1 TRBD1 TRBV28 14 CASSFIRGSSEAFF TGTGCCAGCAGTTTCATCAGGGGGAGCTCTGAAGCTTTCTTT
- TRBJ1-2 - TRBV5-4 12 CASSGRERGYTF TGTGCCAGCAGCGGCAGGGAAAGAGGCTACACCTTC
- TRBJ1-4 - TRBV19 15 CASSGSLIKNEKLFF TGTGCCAGCTCCGGGTCCCTAATCAAAAATGAAAAACTGTTTTTT
- TRBJ2-7 - TRBV18 13 CASSPRDTYEQYF TGTGCCAGCTCACCTCGGGACACTTACGAGCAGTACTTC
- TRBJ1-1 - TRBV5-5 17 CASSLVRVGERNTEAFF TGTGCCAGCAGCTTGGTTAGGGTTGGGGAGAGGAACACTGAAGCTTTCTTT
- TRBJ2-1 TRBD2 TRBV27 15 CASSLTSGGYNEQFF TGTGCCAGCAGTTTAACGAGCGGGGGGTACAATGAGCAGTTCTTC
- TRBJ2-5 TRBD2 TRBV5-4 16 CASSPSLAGGLETQYF TGTGCCAGCAGCCCTTCCTTAGCGGGGGGGCTGGAGACCCAGTACTTC
- TRBJ2-1 TRBD1 TRBV18 19 CASSPIRTGGILPYNEQFF TGTGCCAGCTCACCAATTAGGACAGGGGGCATTTTGCCTTACAATGAGCAGTTCTTC
- TRBJ2-3 TRBD1 TRBV27 13 CASSTTGGDTQYF TGTGCCAGCAGCACGACAGGGGGAGATACGCAGTATTTT
- TRBJ1-1 - TRBV4-1 15 CASSLMDSPNTEAFF TGCGCCAGCAGCCTTATGGACAGCCCCAACACTGAAGCTTTCTTT
few TRBJ2-3 TRBD1 TRBV6-2/TRBV6-3 16 CASSGSGQGHADTQYF TGTGCCAGCAGTGGATCGGGACAGGGACACGCAGATACGCAGTATTTT
- TRBJ2-3 - TRBV2 15 CASSKGGQPTDTQYF TGTGCCAGCAGTAAAGGGGGACAACCCACAGATACGCAGTATTTT
- TRBJ2-7 TRBD1 TRBV11-2 14 CASSSGQGPYEQYF TGTGCCAGCAGCTCCGGACAGGGTCCCTACGAGCAGTACTTC